This T cell receptor beta chain was retrieved from a study of PD-1 blockade in classical Hodgkin lymphoma. Study background: Intravenous delivery of nivolumab at 3 mg/kg to patients occurred every 2 weeks.

Study-wide findings and caveats: By C4D1 there was a significant rise in CD4+ TCR diversity but not in CD8+ TCR diversity. Complete responders entered with baseline diversity on par with newly diagnosed patients, the results showed. Newly diagnosed patients were reported to start with lower TCR diversity than healthy donors.

The ends were cut back, 4 bases at V and 8 bases at J, with 14 bases in the middle. The CDR3 length is 14 residues. The germline gives CDR1 MNHNY, CDR2 SVGAGI (reference sequence). Regarding this clone: Its antigen is still unknown.

The protocol was immunoSEQ multiplex PCR, while the TCRdb copy is restricted to in-frame clones and leaves out a portion. In the table there are tens of thousands of clones, 70% to 90% of which are singletons. Every patient experienced relapse after autologous stem cell transplantation, and brentuximab vedotin exposure varied. V gene TRBV6-6 combines with J gene TRBJ1-4; D call uncertain. This receptor was identified in a human donor with classical Hodgkin lymphoma. Sequenced here: peripheral blood mononuclear cells (PBMCs), sampled before the second cycle of nivolumab. The CDR3 region has the DNA TGTGCCAGCAGTTCCAGCGGGTTAGAAGAAAAACTGTTTTTT. It specifies CASSSSGLEEKLFF.